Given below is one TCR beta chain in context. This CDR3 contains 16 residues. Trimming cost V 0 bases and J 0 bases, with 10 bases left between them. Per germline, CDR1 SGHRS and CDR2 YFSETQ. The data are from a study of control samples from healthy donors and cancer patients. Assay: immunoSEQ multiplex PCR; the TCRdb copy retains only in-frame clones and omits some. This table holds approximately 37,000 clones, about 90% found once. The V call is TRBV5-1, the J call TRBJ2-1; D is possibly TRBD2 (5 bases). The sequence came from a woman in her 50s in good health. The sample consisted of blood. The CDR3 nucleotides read TGCGCCAGCAGCTTGGCCGGCGGGTTCTCCTACAATGAGCAGTTCTTC. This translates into CASSLAGGFSYNEQFF. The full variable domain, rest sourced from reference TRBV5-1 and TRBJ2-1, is KAGVTQTPRYLIKTRGQQVTLSCSPISGHRSVSWYQQTPGQGLQFLFEYFSETQRNKGNFPGRFSGRQFSNSRSEMNVSTLELGDSALYLCASSLAGGFSYNEQFFGPGTRLTVL.